This T cell receptor (beta chain) stems from a study of naive and memory T cell subsets. Germline CDR1 is MNHEY and CDR2 is SMNVEV (reference sequence). Between the trimmed V and J ends, which lost 5 bases and 9 bases, there was a span of 14 bases. This CDR3 is built from 12 residues. This clonotype was observed many times. An equimolar mix of two oligonucleotides served as the beta constant-region primer for TRBC1 and TRBC2. A 12-nucleotide UMI and the SP2 primer were added to the cDNA 3' end by oligonucleotide ligation. The ligated cDNA underwent four PCR rounds using SP2 and nested alpha and beta constant-region primers. TCRdb reprocessed the UMI-ligation and nested PCR reads with MiXCR, giving one entry per CDR3 protein. The sample lists roughly 98,000 distinct CDR3 sequences; more than 6.5% were seen once. Four subsets defined by CD45RA and CD27 were sorted after CD3, CD4, CD8 and live/dead staining.

The sequence derives from a human donor in good health. The sequenced material came from central memory CD4+ T cells from blood. The chain employs TRBV27 and TRBJ2-7; perhaps D is TRBD1 or TRBD2 (5 bases each). CDR3 in DNA: TGTGCCAGCAGTCCCCGGACTGGGGGGCAGTACTTC. It yields the protein CASSPRTGGQYF.